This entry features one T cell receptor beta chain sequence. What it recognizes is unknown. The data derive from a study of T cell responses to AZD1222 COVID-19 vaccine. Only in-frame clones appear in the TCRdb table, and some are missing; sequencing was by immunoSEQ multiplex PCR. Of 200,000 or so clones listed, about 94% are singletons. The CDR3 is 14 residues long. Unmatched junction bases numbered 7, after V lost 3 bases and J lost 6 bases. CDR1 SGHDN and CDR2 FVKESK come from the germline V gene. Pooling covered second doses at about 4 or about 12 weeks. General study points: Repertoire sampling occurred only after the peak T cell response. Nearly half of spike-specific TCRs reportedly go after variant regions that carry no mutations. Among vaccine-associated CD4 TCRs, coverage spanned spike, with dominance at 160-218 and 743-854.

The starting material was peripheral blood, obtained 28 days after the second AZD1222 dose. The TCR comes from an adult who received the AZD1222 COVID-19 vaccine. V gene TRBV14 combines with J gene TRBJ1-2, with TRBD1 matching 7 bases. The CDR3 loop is CASSHKQGRHGYTF. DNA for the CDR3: TGTGCCAGCAGCCATAAACAGGGGAGGCATGGCTACACCTTC.